This entry lists 29 T cell receptor beta chains sequenced from one sample in a study of blood T cell repertoires in COVID-19. The data were produced by immunoSEQ multiplex PCR, yet TCRdb's version contains in-frame clones alone and is incomplete. This sample yields 150,000 to 200,000 clones, of which about four fifths are seen a single time; less than 15% belongs to the top ten. The sequenced sample consisted of peripheral blood. These TCRs come from a woman at least 80 years old with COVID-19, enrolled during active disease.

The genes are TRBV29-1 and TRBJ1-2, with a tentative D call TRBD1 (5 bases). Per germline, CDR1 SQVTM and CDR2 ANQGSEA. Trimming took 4 bases from V and 4 from J, leaving 10 bases between them. The CDR3 spans 12 residues. This CDR3 is CSVGQGSYGYTF. The DNA of the CDR3 is TGCAGCGTTGGGCAGGGTAGCTATGGCTACACCTTC.

Only one count was recorded for this clone. This chain uses TRBV4-1 with TRBJ2-4; D ambiguous. V was clipped by 1 base and J by 9 bases, with 16 bases between them. The CDR3 extends over 15 amino acids. In germline, CDR1 is MGHRA, CDR2 YSYEKL. CDR3 sequence reads: CASSQAVGTTGIQYF. The CDR3 nucleotides are TGCGCCAGCAGCCAAGCGGTTGGAACCACGGGCATTCAGTACTTC.

The chain carries TRBV24-1 and TRBJ2-3; D is possibly TRBD2 (5 bases). V dropped 6 bases and J dropped 0 bases, with 9 bases sitting between them. The CDR3 is made up of 14 amino acids. Germline V CDR1 and CDR2: KGHDR, SFDVKD. The CDR3 sequence: CATSPAVSTDTQYF. In nucleotides, the CDR3 is TGTGCCACCAGTCCAGCGGTTAGCACAGATACGCAGTATTTT.

This chain uses TRBV6-6 with TRBJ2-3, with TRBD2 matching over 10 bases. Germline CDR1 reads MNHNY; CDR2 reads SVGAGI (reference sequence). V gave up 2 bases and J gave up 0 bases; unmatched junction bases: 2. The CDR3 is 16 residues long. The CDR3 sequence is CASSYGSGGSTDTQYF. The DNA for the CDR3 is TGTGCCAGCAGTTACGGTAGCGGGGGGAGCACAGATACGCAGTATTTT.

This chain uses TRBV6-5 with TRBJ1-2, with 7 bases aligning to TRBD1. The V gene's germline CDR1 is MNHEY and CDR2 SVGAGI. This CDR3 is built from 13 residues. The V segment lost 6 bases and the J segment 8 bases; nucleotides outside the gene matches: 9. The CDR3 DNA follows: TGTGCCAGCAGCCGCGACAGGGCGAGCGGCTACACCTTC. Translated, it gives CASSRDRASGYTF.

The chain combines TRBV27 with TRBJ2-1, with 8 nucleotides matching TRBD2. The CDR3 is 17 amino acids. Germline loops: CDR1 MNHEY, CDR2 SMNVEV (reference sequence). With 4 bases clipped from V and 4 bases from J, the junction kept 12 bases outside the gene matches. The DNA for the CDR3 is TGTGCCAGCAGTTCCCCTTTTAGCGGGGCCCTTTACAATGAGCAGTTCTTC. It encodes CASSSPFSGALYNEQFF.

About this clone itself: Germline and junction disagree at one end, which may indicate a read error. The chain links TRBV7-7 to TRBJ2-7; 9 bases match TRBD1. This CDR3 region has 17 residues. The V gene's germline CDR1 is SSHAT and CDR2 FNYEAQ (reference sequence). The CDR3: CASSDNRWTGDSYEQYF. CDR3 coding DNA: TGTGCTAGCAGTGATAACCGGTGGACAGGGGACTCCTACGAGCAGTACTTC.

The rearrangement links TRBV4-1 to TRBJ1-4; tentatively, D is TRBD1 (5 bases). The CDR3 extends over 15 amino acids. Trimming removed 4 bases from V and 6 bases from J, with 15 bases in between. Germline values: CDR1 MGHRA, CDR2 YSYEKL. CDR3 in amino acids: CASSPGGGRDEKLFF. DNA for the CDR3: TGCGCCAGCAGCCCCGGGGGGGGACGGGATGAAAAACTGTTTTTT.

The chain carries TRBV16 and TRBJ1-1; no clear D. Germline V lookup: CDR1 KGHSY, CDR2 FQNENV. The CDR3 is 14 amino acids. V lost 0 bases and J lost 10, with 15 bases in between. In DNA, the CDR3 is TGTGCCAGCAGCCAATCGATAACCCCCTTGGCAGCTTTCTTT. Residues: CASSQSITPLAAFF.

The table lists this clone with a few counts. The V and J genes are TRBV3-1 (or the pseudogene TRBV3-2) and TRBJ2-3; a weak D match, TRBD1 (6 bases). Trimming pared 3 bases from V and 3 bases from J, leaving 10 bases between. The CDR3 consists of 14 residues. The germline V gene encodes CDR1 LGHDT and CDR2 YNNKEL (reference sequence). This chain's CDR3 is CASSQTGFTDTQYF. The CDR3 DNA is TGTGCCAGCAGCCAGACAGGATTTACAGATACGCAGTATTTT.

The V gene is TRBV24-1, the J gene TRBJ2-1; D is ambiguous. V lost 7 bases and J lost 8, with 8 bases in between. The CDR3 extends over 11 amino acids. Germline CDR1 KGHDR, CDR2 SFDVKD. The CDR3 sequence is CATSARHEQFF. The CDR3 DNA reads as TGTGCCACCAGCGCTAGGCATGAGCAGTTCTTC.

The rearrangement uses TRBV18 and TRBJ1-4; 7 bases fit TRBD1. Trimming removed 3 bases from V and 10 bases from J; junction bases left unmatched: 20. CDR1 and CDR2 (germline): KGHSH, LQKENI. The CDR3 contains 18 residues. CDR3 sequence (DNA): TGTGCCAGCTCACCTGGAAGAGGAGGGGGCGCTTACATGGGAAAACTGTTTTTT. It codes for CASSPGRGGGAYMGKLFF.

The V gene is TRBV7-2, the J gene TRBJ1-4, with TRBD1 matching over 8 bases. V trimming: 4 bases; J trimming: 7 bases; junction bases outside the gene matches: 2. The CDR3 runs to 13 residues. From germline, CDR1 is SGHTA and CDR2 FQGNSA. CDR3 nucleotides: TGTGCCAGCAGCTCGGACAGGGTTGAAAAACTGTTTTTT. Translating gives CASSSDRVEKLFF.

This clone has a handful of counts. The CDR3 is CASSQDRAGGGYEQYF. CDR3 in DNA: TGCGCCAGCAGCCAAGATCGGGCGGGGGGAGGCTACGAGCAGTACTTC. The chain carries TRBV4-3 and TRBJ2-7; TRBD2 matches at 8 bases. CDR3 length: 16 amino acids. The germline V gene encodes CDR1 LGHNA and CDR2 YSLEER. V gave up 0 bases and J gave up 3 bases; unmatched junction bases: 7.

V usage is TRBV12-3 or TRBV12-4 and J usage is TRBJ1-4; weak D call: TRBD1 (5 bases). The V and J ends lost 4 bases and 8 bases respectively, with 11 bases between them. The CDR3 spans 13 residues. CDR3 nucleotides: TGTGCCAGCAGTTCCGGACACGGAGAAAAACTGTTTTTT. This sequence encodes CASSSGHGEKLFF.

The V call is TRBV19, the J call TRBJ1-2; D is uncertain. V lost 4 bases and J 3 bases, leaving 15 bases between the germline ends. This CDR3 has 15 residues. Germline V gene data show CDR1 as LNHDA and CDR2 as SQIVND (reference sequence). CDR3 region: CASSTIQLTDYGYTF. For the CDR3, the DNA is TGTGCCAGTAGTACGATACAGCTCACAGACTATGGCTACACCTTC.

V is TRBV29-1 and J is TRBJ1-1; TRBD1 agrees at 8 bases. V shed 1 base and J 10 bases; nucleotides not matched to a gene: 5. This CDR3 is 12 amino acids long. The germline CDR1 and CDR2 sequences are SQVTM and ANQGSEA. DNA of the CDR3: TGCAGCGTTGAAGTGGGGACAGGTCGAGCTTTCTTT. It encodes CSVEVGTGRAFF.

J is TRBJ1-1 and V is TRBV6-5; TRBD1 is a possible D gene (5 bases). Germline V gives CDR1 MNHEY, CDR2 SVGAGI. V lost 5 bases and J 2 bases, leaving 12 bases between the germline ends. This CDR3 region has 14 residues. CDR3 sequence reads: CASSPRTINTEAFF. The CDR3 DNA is TGTGCCAGCAGTCCCCGGACAATTAACACTGAAGCTTTCTTT.

The chain has TRBV5-1 and TRBJ2-2; a possible D gene is TRBD1 (6 bases). Trimming removed 5 bases from V and 7 bases from J, with 9 bases in between. The germline V gene encodes CDR1 SGHRS and CDR2 YFSETQ. There are 12 residues in the CDR3. The CDR3 sequence: CASSQGIGELFF. The CDR3 nucleotides are TGCGCCAGCAGTCAGGGGATCGGGGAGCTGTTTTTT. Full variable domain (outside the CDR3, taken from reference TRBV5-1 and TRBJ2-2): KAGVTQTPRYLIKTRGQQVTLSCSPISGHRSVSWYQQTPGQGLQFLFEYFSETQRNKGNFPGRFSGRQFSNSRSEMNVSTLELGDSALYLCASSQGIGELFFGEGSRLTVL.

CDR3 coding DNA: TGTGCCAGTAGTATAGGGAGTAACACTGAAGCTTTCTTT. This encodes CASSIGSNTEAFF. The chain carries TRBV19 and TRBJ1-1; no clear D gene. The germline V gene has CDR1 LNHDA and CDR2 SQIVND (reference sequence). The V and J ends lost 1 base and 2 bases respectively, with 5 bases between them. This CDR3 region has 13 residues.

This clone was counted once. The sample contains more than one DNA sequence encoding this CDR3. The rearrangement links TRBV7-7 to TRBJ1-4; maybe TRBD1 (6 bases). The CDR3 consists of 15 residues. Trimming removed 5 bases at V and 8 bases at J, with 18 bases between. Germline loops: CDR1 SSHAT, CDR2 FNYEAQ (reference sequence). CDR3 loop: CASSLGQGADEKLFF. DNA of the CDR3: TGTGCCAGCAGCCTGGGACAAGGTGCGGACGAAAAACTGTTTTTT.

The V call is TRBV19, the J call TRBJ1-2; 9 nucleotides align to TRBD1. Germline V CDR1 and CDR2: LNHDA, SQIVND (reference sequence). The V and J ends lost 6 bases and 8 bases, in that order; junction bases with no gene match: 13. This CDR3 spans 15 amino acids. CDR3 sequence reads: CASRGAPDRGKGYTF. The CDR3 coding sequence is TGTGCCAGTAGGGGCGCCCCGGACAGGGGAAAGGGCTACACCTTC.

The chain is built from TRBV5-1 and TRBJ2-5; the D gene is possibly TRBD2 (6 bases). There are 14 residues in the CDR3. CDR1 and CDR2 (germline): SGHRS, YFSETQ. Trimming left V 3 bases short and J 2 bases short, with 11 bases between. The CDR3: CASSYGTAQETQYF. CDR3 in DNA: TGCGCCAGCAGCTATGGGACTGCACAAGAGACCCAGTACTTC.

This clone was picked up a small number of times. The chain is built from TRBV29-1 and TRBJ2-3, with 7 bases that match TRBD1. The CDR3 extends over 13 amino acids. V shed 3 bases and J 0 bases; nucleotides not matched to a gene: 0. The germline gives CDR1 SQVTM, CDR2 ANQGSEA. DNA of the CDR3: TGCAGCGTTGAGACAGGGAGCACAGATACGCAGTATTTT. Protein: CSVETGSTDTQYF.

This clone turned up a few times. The chain has TRBV4-1 and TRBJ1-1, with 7 bases that match TRBD1. From germline, CDR1 is MGHRA and CDR2 YSYEKL. The CDR3 runs to 15 residues. V trimming: 4 bases; J trimming: 7 bases; junction bases outside the gene matches: 12. The chain's CDR3 is CASSPVAGQSDEAFF. The CDR3 nucleotides are TGCGCCAGCAGCCCCGTCGCGGGACAGTCCGATGAAGCTTTCTTT.

DNA for the CDR3: TGCGCCAGCAGCCAAGAACGTTGGGAGGGCAATCAGCCCCAGCATTTT. This translates into CASSQERWEGNQPQHF. The V gene is TRBV4-3, the J gene TRBJ1-5; D is unresolved. CDR1 and CDR2 (germline): LGHNA, YSLEER. V was shortened by 0 bases and J by 2 bases, with 11 bases between the two germline ends. The CDR3 runs to 16 residues.

The chain recombines TRBV18 with TRBJ2-1, with D tentatively TRBD2 (6 bases). The CDR3 has 13 residues. Germline CDR1 and CDR2: KGHSH and LQKENI. V gave up 6 bases and J gave up 15 bases, with 21 bases separating them. Written as DNA, the CDR3 is TGTGCCAGCTCGCCCCTGGAGGGTAGCGTGACGTTCTTC. Translation gives CASSPLEGSVTFF.

This clone has more than one count but fewer than ten. The CDR3 protein is CASSSSASSYEQYF. DNA for the CDR3: TGTGCCAGCAGCTCTAGCGCGAGCTCCTACGAGCAGTACTTC. The genes are TRBV3-1 (or the pseudogene TRBV3-2) and TRBJ2-7; possible D gene TRBD2, 6 bases. Trimming pared 5 bases from V and 0 bases from J, leaving 11 bases between. The CDR3 is 14 residues long. Germline assignment: CDR1 LGHDT and CDR2 YNNKEL (reference sequence).

This rearrangement joins TRBV6-2 or TRBV6-3 to TRBJ2-7; D is unresolved. Trimming took off 4 bases at V and 0 bases at J, with 7 bases between the two ends. This CDR3 contains 13 residues. Looked up from germline, CDR1 is MNHEY and CDR2 is SVGEGT. In DNA form, the CDR3 reads TGTGCCAGCAGTTTCCTTAGCTCCTACGAGCAGTACTTC. It codes for CASSFLSSYEQYF.